Shown below are 13 T cell receptor beta chains from a single sample sequenced in a study of blood T cell repertoires in COVID-19 (dated by TCRdb to the early 2020s). Libraries came from the immunoSEQ multiplex PCR assay. Imported from immuneACCESS, the table was reduced by TCRdb to in-frame sequences with V and J called. These copies leave out some clones; in studies compared against another copy, an unresolved V gene accounts for under half, and the cause of the remainder is not known. The sample table shows approximately 200,000 clones, and roughly 81% are seen once. The top ten hold about an eighth of the sample. The sample comprised peripheral blood. The source is a woman aged 80 or older with COVID-19, enrolled during active disease.

V gene TRBV24-1 combines with J gene TRBJ2-3, with TRBD1 matching 8 bases. The trim removed 3 bases at V and 8 bases at J, leaving 15 bases unmatched. The CDR3 covers 17 residues. CDR1 is KGHDR, CDR2 SFDVKD, per germline. Written as DNA, the CDR3 is TGTGCCACCAGTGATCCACGGACAGGGCGCCCTCAGGGTACGCAGTATTTT. It translates to CATSDPRTGRPQGTQYF.

The V and J genes are TRBV6-6 and TRBJ1-4; TRBD1 aligns across 8 bases. V dropped 6 bases and J dropped 6; count of bases not matched to a gene: 9. Germline-derived CDR1 and CDR2 are MNHNY and SVGAGI (reference sequence). The length of the CDR3 is 15 residues. Here the CDR3 reads CASSPGAGGYEKLFF. CDR3 DNA: TGTGCCAGCAGCCCGGGGGCAGGGGGCTATGAAAAACTGTTTTTT.

The chain has TRBV27 and TRBJ1-1; 9 nucleotides line up with TRBD1. This CDR3 comprises 14 residues. V lost 3 bases, J lost 5 bases, and 4 bases stayed unmatched. The V gene's germline CDR1 is MNHEY and CDR2 SMNVEV (reference sequence). DNA for the CDR3: TGTGCCAGCAGTTTGCACAGGGGGCATACTGAAGCTTTCTTT. It is translated as CASSLHRGHTEAFF.

The chain recombines TRBV7-8 with TRBJ2-1, with 7 bases that match TRBD1. In germline, CDR1 is SGHVS, CDR2 FQNEAQ. The CDR3 covers 15 residues. With V trimmed by 8 bases and J by 3 bases, 10 bases remained unmatched. CDR3 protein: CASAQQGQIYNEQFF. CDR3 sequence (DNA): TGTGCCAGCGCGCAACAGGGACAGATCTACAATGAGCAGTTCTTC.

The gene calls are TRBV16 and TRBJ2-7, with D possibly being TRBD1 (6 bases). The germline V and J ends were trimmed by 3 bases and 3 bases, with 12 bases remaining between them. From germline, CDR1 is KGHSY and CDR2 FQNENV. The CDR3 covers 14 residues. The CDR3 nucleotides read TGTGCCAGCAGCCAGCGGACAGATAACTACGAGCAGTACTTC. It is translated as CASSQRTDNYEQYF.

CDR3 sequence reads: CASSMGTPEAFF. The CDR3 nucleotides are TGTGCCAGTAGTATGGGGACACCGGAAGCTTTCTTT. This chain links TRBV19 with TRBJ1-1, with D perhaps TRBD1 (6 bases). Deletions cut 3 bases from V and 8 bases from J, with 10 bases between. The CDR3 totals 12 residues. Germline V gives CDR1 LNHDA, CDR2 SQIVND (reference sequence).

The V gene is TRBV27, the J gene TRBJ2-7; D not certain. Per the germline V gene, CDR1 is MNHEY and CDR2 is SMNVEV (reference sequence). The CDR3 sequence is 13 residues long. The V end was cut by 0 bases, the J end by 6 bases, with 9 bases between. CDR3 DNA: TGTGCCAGCAGTTTATCTTTTTCTTCCGAGCAGTACTTC. As protein: CASSLSFSSEQYF.

This sequence joins TRBV29-1 and TRBJ2-7; 8 bases map to TRBD2. Germline assignment: CDR1 SQVTM and CDR2 ANQGSEA. Trimming removed 3 bases from V and 1 base from J; junction bases left unmatched: 5. The CDR3 runs to 14 residues. CDR3 protein: CSVESGTRSYEQYF. The CDR3, as DNA: TGCAGCGTTGAGTCCGGGACTAGGTCCTACGAGCAGTACTTC.

Points on this clone: Compared with germline, one end of the junction differs, possibly owing to a read error. This sequence joins TRBV7-7 and TRBJ2-1; TRBD2 agrees at 11 bases. Germline loops: CDR1 SSHAT, CDR2 FNYEAQ (reference sequence). The CDR3 extends over 15 amino acids. The CDR3 loop reads CASSPTSGSVNEQFF. DNA of the CDR3: TGTGCTAGCAGCCCAACTAGCGGGAGTGTTAATGAGCAGTTCTTC.

V gene TRBV10-3 combines with J gene TRBJ2-7; 8 nucleotides agree with TRBD2. Trimming removed 4 bases from V and 3 bases from J; junction bases left unmatched: 5. The length of the CDR3 is 14 residues. Per the germline V gene, CDR1 is ENHRY and CDR2 is SYGVKD. The CDR3 is CAISVGLAGYEQYF. CDR3 nucleotides: TGTGCCATCAGTGTCGGGCTAGCGGGCTACGAGCAGTACTTC.

This chain connects TRBV27 to TRBJ1-1, with 12 bases identical to TRBD1. J lost 4 bases, V lost 8 bases, and 2 bases had no gene match. Germline CDR1 MNHEY, CDR2 SMNVEV (reference sequence). This CDR3 contains 13 residues. CDR3 nucleotide sequence: TGTGCCAGCGGGGGACAGGGGGCCACTGAAGCTTTCTTT. This translates into CASGGQGATEAFF.

The chain has TRBV24-1 and TRBJ2-5, with 14 bases lining up with TRBD2. Germline V gene data show CDR1 as KGHDR and CDR2 as SFDVKD. V dropped 5 bases and J dropped 3; count of bases not matched to a gene: 22. CDR3 size: 22 residues. Written as DNA, the CDR3 is TGTGCCACCAGTGGTCGCAATAAGGTCTGTGGGACTAGCGGGAGTGGAGAAGAGACCCAGTACTTC. It translates to CATSGRNKVCGTSGSGEETQYF.

A single count supports this clone. This sequence joins TRBV18 and TRBJ1-1, with a weak D call TRBD1 (5 bases). The CDR3 runs to 14 residues. V lost 0 bases to trimming and J lost 5 bases, with 10 bases between them. From germline, CDR1 is KGHSH and CDR2 LQKENI. The CDR3 DNA reads TGTGCCAGCTCACCACCGCAGGGCGAAACTGAAGCTTTCTTT. Protein: CASSPPQGETEAFF.